A single count supports the clone carrying this T cell receptor beta chain. What it binds is not known. RNA transcripts were the source from which TCR beta CDR3 regions were amplified. The workflow started with a first-round RT-PCR run with HTBI primers and then moved on to a second-round multiplex PCR. TCRdb reanalysed the multiplex PCR reads using MiXCR and keeps one entry per CDR3 protein. The sample yields 350,000 or so distinct CDR3 sequences, roughly 15% seen once. Orbital computed tomography and thyroid ultrasound, along with TRAb, serum thyroxine and clinical symptoms, underpinned diagnosis. These data originate in a study of Graves' ophthalmopathy and Graves' hyperthyroidism. Overall study results and limits: In separating ophthalmopathy from stable hyperthyroidism, a 13-signature model achieved less than 90% sensitivity and 81.08% specificity.

The germline gives CDR1 KGHSH, CDR2 LQKENI. The germline V and J ends were trimmed by 5 bases and 1 base, with 23 bases remaining between them. The CDR3 extends over 18 amino acids. The TCR comes from an adult man with Graves' ophthalmopathy. Specimen: peripheral blood. The chain recombines TRBV18 with TRBJ1-1; perhaps TRBD1 as D (6 bases). The CDR3: CASSSRVGGRGTNTEAFF. The CDR3, as DNA: TGTGCCAGCTCATCACGAGTCGGGGGGCGGGGGACGAACACTGAAGCTTTCTTT.